The 24 T cell receptor beta chains listed next were all sequenced from one sample in a study of human T cells and chemical hapten exposure. Via MiXCR, TCRdb re-called the RACE reads, giving one row per CDR3 protein. The sample holds 350,000 to 450,000 distinct CDR3 sequences, roughly 4.6% seen once. Time point meaning: pre-sensitization, week 0. Treatment noted: therapeutic diphenylcyclopropenone sensitization with weekly scalp DPC. This material consisted of whole blood, taken in connection with sensitization to the hapten diphenylcyclopropenone (DPC). These receptors were collected from a woman between 45 and 65 years old with alopecia areata. Some clones in this sample may be carry-over from other donors' samples.

This clonotype was recorded a few times. The gene calls are TRBV29-1 and TRBJ2-3; 10 bases align to TRBD1. J was trimmed by 5 bases and V by 5 bases; bases with no gene match: 7. The CDR3 consists of 14 residues. CDR1 is SQVTM and CDR2 is ANQGSEA in the germline V gene. The DNA for the CDR3 is TGCAGCGTTATGACAGGGGGCGCGGGAGATACGCAGTATTTT. Encoded protein: CSVMTGGAGDTQYF.

This clonotype was picked up a small number of times. The chain uses TRBV6-2 or TRBV6-3 and TRBJ2-3; D uncertain. This CDR3 is 13 amino acids long. Per the germline V gene, CDR1 is MNHEY and CDR2 is SVGEGT. The V end lost 6 bases, the J end lost 5 bases, and 12 bases lay between the germline ends. CDR3 bases: TGTGCCAGCAGAGGTCAGAACGTAGATACGCAGTATTTT. Its translation is CASRGQNVDTQYF.

In nucleotides, the CDR3 is TGTGCCATCACCGGGGACATCAATCAGCCCCAGCATTTT. It codes for CAITGDINQPQHF. This sequence joins TRBV10-3 and TRBJ1-5; maybe TRBD1 (6 bases). Looked up from germline, CDR1 is ENHRY and CDR2 is SYGVKD. There are 13 residues in the CDR3. The V end was cut by 7 bases, the J end by 3 bases, with 10 bases between.

There are many counts of this clonotype. This chain joins TRBV5-6 and TRBJ2-1; 9 nucleotides align to TRBD1. CDR3 size: 15 residues. V lost 4 bases and J lost 9; bases outside the gene matches: 11. In germline, CDR1 is SGHDT, CDR2 YYEEEE. The CDR3 region has the DNA TGTGCCAGCAGCATGGACAGGGGTCCCTGGGGTGAGCAGTTCTTC. Protein: CASSMDRGPWGEQFF.

The chain couples TRBV7-6 to TRBJ2-3; 9 bases match TRBD2. This CDR3 is built from 19 residues. The germline V gene has CDR1 SGHVS and CDR2 FNYEAQ. The ends lost 2 bases at V and 3 bases at J; junction bases unmatched: 15. As DNA, the CDR3 is TGTGCCAGCAGCTTATCCCCCAGTGAGTCTAGCGGGGTAACAGATACGCAGTATTTT. This encodes CASSLSPSESSGVTDTQYF.

The V call is TRBV20-1, the J call TRBJ2-3, with 12 bases identical to TRBD2. The J segment lost 2 bases and the V segment lost 5 bases, leaving 5 bases of the junction unmatched. The germline CDR1 and CDR2 sequences are DFQATT and SNEGSKA (reference sequence). The CDR3 is 15 amino acids. The CDR3, as DNA: TGCAGTGCTGGTCGGACTAGCGGGGACACAGATACGCAGTATTTT. Translation gives CSAGRTSGDTDTQYF.

This clonotype was detected ten times or more. CDR3 loop: CASSFDRAWDGYTF. CDR3 sequence (DNA): TGTGCCAGCAGTTTTGACAGGGCTTGGGATGGCTACACCTTC. The rearrangement links TRBV12-3 or TRBV12-4 to TRBJ1-2, with TRBD1 matching over 7 bases. CDR3 length equals 14 residues. Losses at the gene ends were 3 bases for V and 6 bases for J; bases not matched to a gene: 7.

This clonotype was recorded many times. V is TRBV7-2 and J is TRBJ1-1; TRBD1 matches at 11 bases. The germline V gene encodes CDR1 SGHTA and CDR2 FQGNSA. The CDR3 sequence is 12 residues long. V trimming: 5 bases; J trimming: 11 bases; junction bases outside the gene matches: 4. The CDR3 nucleotides are TGTGCCAGCAGCGGACGGGACAGGGGGGCTTTCTTT. Amino acid sequence: CASSGRDRGAFF.

This clonotype was counted between two and nine times. J is TRBJ2-7 and V is TRBV28; possibly TRBD2 for D (6 bases). Germline CDR1 is MDHEN and CDR2 is SYDVKM. Deletions cut 3 bases from V and 5 bases from J, with 14 bases between. The CDR3 is 14 residues long. CDR3 residues: CASSLGGGGNEQYF. DNA for the CDR3: TGTGCCAGCAGTTTGGGGGGAGGAGGGAACGAGCAGTACTTC.

This clonotype has more than one count but fewer than ten. The CDR3 here is CASTLSPGPYNEQFF. The CDR3 bases are TGTGCCAGCACCTTATCACCGGGACCGTACAATGAGCAGTTCTTC. The chain combines TRBV6-2 or TRBV6-3 with TRBJ2-1; D may match TRBD1 or TRBD2 (5 bases each). This CDR3 spans 15 amino acids. Between the trimmed V and J ends, which lost 7 bases and 4 bases, there was a span of 17 bases. From germline, CDR1 is MNHEY and CDR2 SVGEGT.

This clonotype was counted at least ten times. The chain has TRBV28 and TRBJ2-7, with 8 bases identical to TRBD1. V trimming: 2 bases; J trimming: 5 bases; junction bases outside the gene matches: 2. The CDR3 length is 13 residues. Germline loops: CDR1 MDHEN, CDR2 SYDVKM. The CDR3 region has the DNA TGTGCCAGCAGTTTACAGGGGGCGGACGAGCAGTACTTC. Amino acids: CASSLQGADEQYF.

This clonotype was counted many times. This CDR3 reads CASSAGLNTGELFF. The CDR3 bases are TGTGCCAGCAGCGCGGGACTTAACACCGGGGAGCTGTTTTTT. The rearrangement uses TRBV7-2 and TRBJ2-2, with a tentative D call TRBD2 (6 bases). The CDR3 consists of 14 residues. Per the germline V gene, CDR1 is SGHTA and CDR2 is FQGNSA. V was shortened by 5 bases and J by 2 bases, with 9 bases between the two germline ends.

V and J are TRBV7-7 and TRBJ2-7; the D is unclear. V lost 8 bases to trimming and J lost 0 bases, with 20 bases between them. Germline CDR1 reads SSHAT; CDR2 reads FNYEAQ (reference sequence). The CDR3 length is 16 residues. The CDR3 coding sequence is TGTGCCAGCCGCAGGTCTTGGGGTAGTGCCTCCTACGAGCAGTACTTC. Amino acids: CASRRSWGSASYEQYF.

A remark on this clonotype: Possible read error: a much larger clone is one base away. Since the CDR3 does not end with the conserved phenylalanine or tryptophan, this likely comes from a read error. The limits of the CDR3 on the DNA are not certain, so only TCRdb's listed CDR3 is given. This chain links TRBV2 with TRBJ1-4; TRBD1, the D gene given by the table, was not confirmed from the DNA. The CDR3 extends over 12 residues, inclusive of both ends. Germline V gene sequence: CDR1 SNHLY, CDR2 FYNNEI. This CDR3 reads CASKSEPGGVYC.

This chain links TRBV20-1 with TRBJ2-3; possible D gene TRBD2, 6 bases. Between the trimmed V and J ends, which lost 7 bases and 0 bases, there was a span of 14 bases. The CDR3 spans 14 residues. From germline, CDR1 is DFQATT and CDR2 SNEGSKA (reference sequence). Written as DNA, the CDR3 is TGCAGTGTCCCGGGAGCGATAAGCACAGATACGCAGTATTTT. As protein: CSVPGAISTDTQYF.

This clonotype was picked up a small number of times. The V call is TRBV6-2 or TRBV6-3, the J call TRBJ2-1; weak D call: TRBD2 (6 bases). The germline V and J ends were trimmed by 8 bases and 7 bases, with 15 bases remaining between them. The CDR3 extends over 13 amino acids. From germline, CDR1 is MNHEY and CDR2 SVGEGT. This chain's CDR3 is CASVDGSGNEQFF. The CDR3 DNA follows: TGTGCCAGCGTTGACGGGAGCGGAAATGAGCAGTTCTTC.

This clonotype has just a few counts. V gene TRBV6-6 combines with J gene TRBJ1-1; 7 bases agree with TRBD1. J was trimmed by 11 bases and V by 4 bases; bases with no gene match: 7. CDR1 is MNHNY, CDR2 SVGAGI, per germline (reference sequence). This CDR3 spans 12 amino acids. CDR3 bases: TGTGCCAGCAGTTCGGACAGCAGGGGGGCTTTCTTT. It is translated as CASSSDSRGAFF.

This sequence joins TRBV10-3 and TRBJ1-5; D is unclear. CDR1 and CDR2 (germline): ENHRY, SYGVKD. Trimming stripped 0 bases from V and 4 bases from J, with 7 bases between. The CDR3 is 14 residues long. The DNA of the CDR3 is TGTGCCATCAGTGAGTCGCGGGAAAATCAGCCCCAGCATTTT. This encodes CAISESRENQPQHF.

This clonotype was seen a few times. V gene TRBV11-2 combines with J gene TRBJ2-3; TRBD2 agrees at 13 bases. In germline, CDR1 is SGHAT, CDR2 FQNNGV. V was clipped by 5 bases and J by 5 bases; unmatched bases: 16. This CDR3 has 19 amino acids. Here the CDR3 reads CASSPALAGGILARDTQYF. CDR3 sequence (DNA): TGTGCCAGCAGCCCCGCACTAGCGGGGGGGATCTTGGCGAGAGATACGCAGTATTTT. The complete variable domain, with remaining parts taken from reference TRBV11-2 and TRBJ2-3, reads EAGVAQSPRYKIIEKRQSVAFWCNPISGHATLYWYQQILGQGPKLLIQFQNNGVVDDSQLPKDRFSAERLKGVDSTLKIQPAKLEDSAVYLCASSPALAGGILARDTQYFGPGTRLTVL.

The V and J genes are TRBV20-1 and TRBJ1-1; D is undetermined. There are 13 residues in the CDR3. With 1 base removed from V and 2 bases from J, the gap between germline ends came to 8 bases. The germline gives CDR1 DFQATT, CDR2 SNEGSKA (reference sequence). This CDR3 is CSARVGRNTEAFF. For the CDR3, the DNA is TGCAGTGCTAGAGTCGGTAGAAACACTGAAGCTTTCTTT.

This clonotype occurred many times. The chain joins TRBV24-1 to TRBJ2-7, with D perhaps TRBD1 or TRBD2 (6 bases each). From germline, CDR1 is KGHDR and CDR2 SFDVKD. The CDR3 is 13 amino acids. V was clipped by 10 bases and J by 3 bases, with 15 bases between them. The CDR3 spells CATQGEGGYEQYF. The CDR3 region has the DNA TGTGCCACACAGGGCGAGGGGGGCTACGAGCAGTACTTC.

This clonotype was found many times. This chain connects TRBV6-1 to TRBJ2-7; D is unresolved. With 2 bases removed from V and 3 bases from J, the gap between germline ends came to 8 bases. The germline CDR1 and CDR2 sequences are MNHNS and SASEGT. CDR3 length equals 13 residues. CDR3 in DNA: TGTGCCAGCAGTGAACGGCAGTACTACGAGCAGTACTTC. This sequence encodes CASSERQYYEQYF.

This clonotype showed up many times. The rearrangement joins TRBV4-2 to TRBJ1-2; 7 bases map to TRBD1. With 3 bases clipped from V and 0 bases from J, the junction kept 4 bases outside the gene matches. CDR1 is LGHNA, CDR2 YNFKEQ, per germline. This CDR3 is built from 15 residues. CDR3 sequence reads: CASSHTGVANYGYTF. DNA of the CDR3: TGTGCCAGCAGCCACACAGGGGTAGCTAACTATGGCTACACCTTC.

V usage is TRBV29-1 and J usage is TRBJ1-1; no firm D call. Germline lookup yields CDR1 SQVTM and CDR2 ANQGSEA. This CDR3 comprises 14 residues. The V end lost 3 bases, the J end lost 0 bases, and 11 bases lay between the germline ends. As DNA, the CDR3 is TGCAGCGTTGACGCCGGTTCGGTGAACACTGAAGCTTTCTTT. Its protein product is CSVDAGSVNTEAFF.